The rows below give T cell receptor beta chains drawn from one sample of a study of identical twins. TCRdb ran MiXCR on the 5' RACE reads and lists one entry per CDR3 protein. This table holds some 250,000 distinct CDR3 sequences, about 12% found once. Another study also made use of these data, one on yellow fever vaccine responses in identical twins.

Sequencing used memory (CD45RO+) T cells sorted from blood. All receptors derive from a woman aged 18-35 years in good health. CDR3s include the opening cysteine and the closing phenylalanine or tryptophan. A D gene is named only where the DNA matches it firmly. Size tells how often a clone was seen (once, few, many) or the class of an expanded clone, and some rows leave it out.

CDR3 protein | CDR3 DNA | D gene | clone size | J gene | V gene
CAWSGIGYTF | TGTGCCTGGAGTGGAATAGGCTACACCTTC | . | . | TRBJ1-2 | TRBV30
CASSPRDLTNEQFF | TGTGCCAGTAGTCCCCGGGACTTGACCAATGAGCAGTTCTTC | . | . | TRBJ2-1 | TRBV19
CASRAGLEQFF | TGTGCCAGCAGGGCAGGGCTGGAGCAGTTCTTC | . | . | TRBJ2-1 | TRBV2
CASSPQGSPGYTF | TGTGCCAGCAGTCCCCAAGGCTCTCCGGGCTACACCTTC | . | few | TRBJ1-2 | TRBV12-3/TRBV12-4
CASSGARDYEQYF | TGTGCCAGTTCGGGGGCTCGGGACTACGAGCAGTACTTC | . | few | TRBJ2-7 | TRBV21-1
CASSFRDRGRETQYF | TGTGCCAGCAGTTTTAGGGACAGGGGGCGAGAGACCCAGTACTTC | TRBD1 | . | TRBJ2-5 | TRBV28
CACRGVGLANNEQFF | TGTGCCTGCCGTGGGGTGGGACTGGCAAACAATGAGCAGTTCTTC | . | . | TRBJ2-1 | TRBV7-9
CASLDSSYEQYF | TGTGCCAGCTTGGACAGCTCCTACGAGCAGTACTTC | . | . | TRBJ2-7 | TRBV7-8
CASRGTPSFYEQYF | TGTGCCAGCAGAGGGACACCTTCTTTCTACGAGCAGTACTTC | . | few | TRBJ2-7 | TRBV2
CSARVVGQGFQPQHF | TGCAGTGCTAGAGTTGTGGGACAGGGGTTTCAGCCCCAGCATTTT | TRBD1 | many | TRBJ1-5 | TRBV20-1
CASRSQGLEPQHF | TGTGCCAGCAGATCACAGGGTCTTGAGCCCCAGCATTTT | . | few | TRBJ1-5 | TRBV28
CASRSSGLPYEQYF | TGTGCCAGCAGATCCTCGGGGTTGCCCTACGAGCAGTACTTC | . | few | TRBJ2-7 | TRBV28
CASRLSGNTGELFF | TGTGCCAGCAGATTGAGCGGTAACACCGGGGAGCTGTTTTTT | . | many | TRBJ2-2 | TRBV12-3/TRBV12-4
CASGGRAYNEQFF | TGTGCCAGCGGAGGGAGGGCCTACAATGAGCAGTTCTTC | TRBD2 | . | TRBJ2-1 | TRBV7-9
CSVTVTSTDTQYF | TGCAGCGTTACAGTAACTAGCACAGATACGCAGTATTTT | . | . | TRBJ2-3 | TRBV29-1
CASSPLAVANTGELFF | TGTGCCAGCAGCCCCCTAGCGGTAGCGAACACCGGGGAGCTGTTTTTT | TRBD2 | few | TRBJ2-2 | TRBV7-8
CSAPTSSYNEQFF | TGCAGTGCGCCGACCAGCTCCTACAATGAGCAGTTCTTC | . | . | TRBJ2-1 | TRBV20-1
CASNRGGLSGDTQYF | TGTGCCAGCAATCGGGGAGGCCTGTCCGGGGATACGCAGTATTTT | . | many | TRBJ2-3 | TRBV27
CASSSPLETQYF | TGTGCCAGCAGCTCCCCCCTAGAGACCCAGTACTTC | . | . | TRBJ2-5 | TRBV7-9
CASSQENSWETQYF | TGTGCCAGCAGCCAAGAGAACAGCTGGGAGACCCAGTACTTC | . | few | TRBJ2-5 | TRBV4-2
CASSSRGQFSGANVLTF | TGTGCCAGCAGTTCTCGAGGACAGTTCTCTGGGGCCAACGTCCTGACTTTC | . | many | TRBJ2-6 | TRBV6-5
CASSLSAGVIPLHF | TGTGCCAGCAGTTTATCGGCAGGGGTAATACCCCTCCACTTT | . | . | TRBJ1-6 | TRBV12-3/TRBV12-4
CAWRLSGGGDTQYF | TGTGCCTGGAGACTCTCGGGAGGAGGAGATACGCAGTATTTT | TRBD2 | once | TRBJ2-3 | TRBV30
CASSIGQASFEQYF | TGTGCCAGCAGCATTGGACAGGCTTCGTTCGAGCAGTACTTC | TRBD1 | many | TRBJ2-7 | TRBV7-2
CASSLDGFGSPLHF | TGTGCCAGCAGCTTAGACGGGTTTGGTTCACCCCTCCACTTT | . | few | TRBJ1-6 | TRBV7-9
CSAGPSDTQYF | TGCAGTGCCGGACCGTCAGATACGCAGTATTTT | . | many | TRBJ2-3 | TRBV20-1
CASSPRLNYEQYF | TGTGCCAGCAGCCCGCGACTAAACTACGAGCAGTACTTC | . | . | TRBJ2-7 | TRBV14
CASSLGRGSGNTIYF | TGTGCCAGCAGCCTTGGACGGGGCTCTGGAAACACCATATATTTT | . | . | TRBJ1-3 | TRBV7-9
CASTRGGPAYEQYF | TGTGCCAGCACCCGGGGGGGGCCTGCCTACGAGCAGTACTTC | TRBD2 | few | TRBJ2-7 | TRBV12-3/TRBV12-4
CASSVPTSGRIDEQFF | TGCGCCAGCAGCGTACCCACTAGCGGGAGGATAGATGAGCAGTTCTTC | TRBD2 | many | TRBJ2-1 | TRBV5-1
CASREQGVGEQFF | TGTGCCAGCAGGGAACAGGGGGTCGGGGAGCAGTTCTTC | TRBD1 | few | TRBJ2-1 | TRBV2
CASIKSGSPLYEQYF | TGTGCCAGCATTAAAAGCGGGAGTCCCCTCTACGAGCAGTACTTC | TRBD2 | . | TRBJ2-7 | TRBV6-2/TRBV6-3
CASSKGGAAQETQYF | TGCGCCAGCAGCAAGGGGGGAGCGGCCCAAGAGACCCAGTACTTC | . | . | TRBJ2-5 | TRBV4-1
CASSLDSGGGYEQYF | TGCGCCAGCAGCTTGGATAGCGGGGGGGGGTACGAGCAGTACTTC | TRBD2 | . | TRBJ2-7 | TRBV5-1
CASRVGGDSPLHF | TGTGCCAGCAGAGTAGGGGGCGATTCACCCCTCCACTTT | TRBD1 | many | TRBJ1-6 | TRBV12-3/TRBV12-4
CAISESWTSGQETQYF | TGTGCCATCAGTGAGTCATGGACTAGCGGCCAAGAGACCCAGTACTTC | TRBD2 | . | TRBJ2-5 | TRBV10-3
CASRLGTGDTGELFF | TGTGCCAGCCGGCTGGGGACAGGGGACACCGGGGAGCTGTTTTTT | TRBD1 | . | TRBJ2-2 | TRBV2
CSASWLAGNPEQYF | TGCAGTGCTAGCTGGCTAGCGGGCAATCCCGAGCAGTACTTC | TRBD2 | . | TRBJ2-7 | TRBV20-1
CASSVAGDSYNEQFF | TGTGCTAGCAGCGTAGCGGGGGATTCCTACAATGAGCAGTTCTTC | TRBD2 | many | TRBJ2-1 | TRBV7-7
CASSQVGAPNPEQYF | TGTGCCAGCAGCCAAGTGGGAGCCCCTAATCCCGAGCAGTACTTC | . | many | TRBJ2-7 | TRBV4-2
CASSYPKVGTGFGELFF | TGTGCCAGCAGTTACCCCAAGGTCGGGACAGGGTTCGGGGAGCTGTTTTTT | TRBD1 | . | TRBJ2-2 | TRBV6-2/TRBV6-3
CASSQDSGTGGNIQYF | TGTGCCAGCAGCCAAGATTCCGGGACAGGGGGAAACATTCAGTACTTC | TRBD1 | many | TRBJ2-4 | TRBV3-1
CASSGLGENEQYF | TGTGCCAGCTCGGGACTAGGGGAAAACGAGCAGTACTTC | TRBD2 | . | TRBJ2-7 | TRBV14
CATSRLAEPYEQYF | TGTGCCACCAGCAGACTAGCGGAACCGTACGAGCAGTACTTC | TRBD2 | . | TRBJ2-7 | TRBV15
CASSSMGGAGTEAFF | TGTGCCAGCAGCTCGATGGGGGGGGCGGGAACTGAAGCTTTCTTT | . | few | TRBJ1-1 | TRBV7-9
CASSLSGIRGSQEFF | TGTGCCAGCAGTTTATCAGGCATCCGAGGTTCCCAGGAGTTCTTC | . | many | TRBJ2-1 | TRBV27